These 4 T cell receptor beta chains originate from one sample sequenced in a study of blood T cells in healthy people across ages. Through a sample-barcoded 5' primer and a J-beta primer mix, a second PCR was run for roughly 6 to 12 cycles. TCRdb re-derived calls from the 5' RACE reads in MiXCR, one entry per CDR3 protein. There are approximately 730,000 distinct CDR3 sequences in the sample; 53% occur only once, and approximately 41% lies in the top ten. Sequencing was done on a sample of blood. The receptors stem from a man at least 80 years old in good health.

J is TRBJ1-5 and V is TRBV2, with 7 bases aligning to TRBD1. Germline V CDR1 and CDR2: SNHLY, FYNNEI. The CDR3 totals 15 residues. Trimming at V came to 7 bases and at J to 5 bases, leaving 11 bases not matched to a gene. CDR3 sequence (DNA): TGTGCCAGCAACGACGACAGGGTACAGCATCAGCCCCAGCATTTT. The encoded protein is CASNDDRVQHQPQHF.

The rearrangement uses TRBV5-1 and TRBJ2-5, with 9 bases fitting TRBD1. This CDR3 has 14 amino acids. The V gene's germline CDR1 is SGHRS and CDR2 YFSETQ. Trimming removed 4 bases from V and 5 bases from J; junction bases left unmatched: 6. CDR3 bases: TGCGCCAGCAGCCTACAGGGGGCTAAGGAGACCCAGTACTTC. Its protein product is CASSLQGAKETQYF.

The chain employs TRBV14 and TRBJ2-5; TRBD2 agrees at 7 bases. The last part of the DNA fits TRBJ2-4 better; the J call may be wrong. Germline values: CDR1 SGHDN, CDR2 FVKESK. CDR3 length: 15 amino acids. The CDR3 here is CASSPGSGAKNIQYF. CDR3 DNA sequence: TGTGCCAGCAGCCCGGGTAGCGGGGCCAAAAACATTCAGTACTTC.

The CDR3 DNA reads as TGTGCCACCAGCAGAGATTCCCGGACTAGCGGCTACGAGCAGTACTTC. Its protein is CATSRDSRTSGYEQYF. This chain connects TRBV15 to TRBJ2-7; 10 nucleotides match TRBD2. This CDR3 region has 16 residues. Germline-derived CDR1 and CDR2 are LNHNV and YYDKDF (reference sequence). The V and J ends lost 0 bases and 3 bases, in that order; junction bases with no gene match: 5.